This TCR beta chain originates from a study of T-cell memory formation after mild COVID-19. Overall study findings and caveats: Within pre-infection memory, some responding clones were found, suggesting cross-reactive memory joined.

The CDR3 has 14 amino acids. The ends were cut back, 4 bases at V and 1 base at J, with 13 bases in the middle. The V gene's germline CDR1 is DFQATT and CDR2 SNEGSKA (reference sequence). TCRdb redid the calling of the 5' RACE reads with MiXCR, one entry per CDR3 protein. This repertoire shows fewer than 350,000 distinct CDR3 sequences, roughly 18% found once; its top ten account for under 25%. Comment on this clonotype: Its antigen is as yet unknown.

This clonotype originated in a man between 18 and 35 years old who had mild COVID-19 (a few samples of this study predate the infection). Cell type and time point are not known. The V call is TRBV20-1, the J call TRBJ1-1; no clear D. Input material: PBMCs or a T cell subset sorted from them (not recorded which). CDR3 coding DNA: TGCAGTGCTAAACCAGGAGGTCCGAACACTGAAGCTTTCTTT. As protein: CSAKPGGPNTEAFF.